Sequencing of this T cell receptor (beta chain) was carried out in a study of shared clonotypes between healthy human individuals. Findings of the study overall: Blood was the sole source, and tissue repertoires probably differ. Clonotype sharing across a few donors was observed for around 5% of naive CD4 clonotypes.

Sequencing was performed with immunoSEQ multiplex PCR; in TCRdb, only in-frame clones are kept and a portion is missing. The data show some 630,000 clones, roughly 96% seen once. A remark on this clone: Its target is not known.

Positive CCR7 selection of CD45RO-negative cells yielded the naive CD8 cells, and terminally differentiated effector memory CD45RA+ cells were excluded. Germline CDR1 SQVTM, CDR2 ANQGSEA. The length of the CDR3 is 14 residues. V lost 0 bases and J lost 3, with 12 bases in between. Sequenced: naive CD8+ T cells sorted from blood. This rearrangement joins TRBV29-1 to TRBJ2-7; the D gene is possibly TRBD1 (5 bases). The TCR originated in a woman between 25 and 40 years old in good health. The CDR3 protein is CSVEDPKGLYEQYF. The CDR3 DNA reads as TGCAGCGTTGAAGATCCAAAGGGGCTCTACGAGCAGTACTTC.